The rows below give T cell receptor beta chains drawn from one sample of a study of persistence of HIV-infected CD4 T cells. The repertoire was sequenced with immunoSEQ multiplex PCR; TCRdb's copy has only in-frame clones and lacks some. Of under 50,000 clones listed, 80% to 90% are singletons. No antigen has been identified for these receptors. Material: CD4+ T cells sorted from PBMCs after roughly 17-hour stimulation, obtained from a patient who received antiretroviral therapy. The receptors originated from an adult woman with HIV who was CMV-seropositive. CDR3s include the opening cysteine and the closing phenylalanine or tryptophan. The D gene is left open where the match is weak. Rows may omit the clone size; those that give it use once, few, many or a size class.

J gene,clone size,D gene,V gene,CDR3 protein
TRBJ2-2,-,-,TRBV2,CASSVGTGELFF
TRBJ2-3,few,-,TRBV5-1,CASSLEPGETDTQYF
TRBJ1-2,-,-,TRBV3-1/TRBV3-2,CASSQGRTNYGYTF
TRBJ1-1,-,-,TRBV2,CASSPTGHTEAFF
TRBJ1-5,once,-,TRBV30,CAWRSGGGQPQHF
TRBJ1-5,-,TRBD1,TRBV5-1,CASSCHADRGLYESNQPQHF
TRBJ1-2,-,-,TRBV11-3,CASSTLQGESGYTF
TRBJ2-6,-,-,TRBV2,CASSEDGAGANVLTF
TRBJ1-2,-,-,TRBV2,CASWGTNYGYTF
TRBJ1-2,-,-,TRBV18,CASSPPNTGDYGYTF
TRBJ1-4,-,-,TRBV25-1,CASSDGGGALEKLFF
TRBJ1-1,-,TRBD1,TRBV5-1,CASSSTGLNTEAFF
TRBJ1-2,-,TRBD1,TRBV3-1/TRBV3-2,CASSPPGTGGARNGYTF
TRBJ1-5,-,TRBD1,TRBV27,CASSFPEGAYFNQPQHF
TRBJ1-5,-,TRBD1,TRBV5-1,CASSLEGQGHQPQHF
TRBJ2-5,-,TRBD2,TRBV5-1,CASSLSTGGIQETQYF
TRBJ2-7,-,-,TRBV7-2,CASSWGSNSYEQYF
TRBJ1-2,-,TRBD1,TRBV6-2/TRBV6-3,CASSYRTGDYGYTF
TRBJ2-2,few,-,TRBV5-6,CASSLKIVSNTGELFF
TRBJ2-7,-,TRBD1,TRBV28,CASSSTGYGWYEQYF
TRBJ2-1,once,TRBD2,TRBV30,CAWASGVYNEQFF
TRBJ2-3,-,TRBD2,TRBV2,CASRPFLAGGTDTQYF
TRBJ1-1,-,-,TRBV19,CASSIISGHTEAFF
TRBJ1-1,-,-,TRBV7-2,CASSFRSAPMNTEAFF
TRBJ1-6,once,TRBD1,TRBV6-5,CASSSGQGAGNSPLHF
TRBJ1-1,-,-,TRBV5-1,CASSLGQLQMNTEAFF
TRBJ1-1,-,TRBD1,TRBV27,CASRKEHTGGQVNTEAFF
TRBJ2-7,-,-,TRBV28,CASSASHEQYF
TRBJ2-3,-,-,TRBV21-1,CASNHRNGPDTQYF
TRBJ2-3,once,-,TRBV12-3/TRBV12-4,CASSLAIGDTQYF
TRBJ1-2,-,TRBD1,TRBV24-1,CATSDAGQLFGGYTF
TRBJ1-6,-,-,TRBV27,CASSSASPGPSSYNSPLHF
TRBJ2-7,-,TRBD1,TRBV6-5,CASILGTGMSEQYF
TRBJ1-2,-,TRBD1,TRBV6-6,CASRSTGMNYGYTF
TRBJ1-5,-,-,TRBV10-3,CATQVYSNQPQHF
TRBJ2-1,-,-,TRBV7-2,CASSLEVSKNNEQFF
TRBJ1-5,few,-,TRBV2,CASSTQGLDQPQHF
TRBJ1-3,-,-,TRBV18,CASSPLVSSGNTIYF
TRBJ2-5,-,-,TRBV7-9,CASSLGVGGQETQYF
TRBJ2-7,-,-,TRBV10-1,CASSVGQSYEQYF
TRBJ2-7,-,-,TRBV3-1/TRBV3-2,CASSQGLGGAGSYEQYF
TRBJ2-7,-,-,TRBV6-1,CASSEALTSSHEQYF
TRBJ2-6,-,-,TRBV4-1,CASSQERPTANVLTF
TRBJ1-1,-,-,TRBV15,CATSPRLGGALDTEAFF
TRBJ1-5,-,TRBD1,TRBV5-6,CASSSGTGNHQPQHF
TRBJ2-4,-,-,TRBV2,CASSALGFNIQYF
TRBJ1-3,-,-,TRBV6-6,CASSYSGNTIYF
TRBJ2-7,-,TRBD2,TRBV7-9,CASSLGAGERTSYEQYF
TRBJ2-2,-,-,TRBV7-3,CASSSSGKKGGELFF
TRBJ2-2,-,-,TRBV18,CASSPQAGVTGELFF
TRBJ2-4,-,TRBD2,TRBV5-1,CASSPRLAGGGAKNIQYF
TRBJ1-1,few,TRBD1,TRBV6-5,CASTSPDRPTEAFF
TRBJ2-5,-,TRBD2,TRBV7-3,CASSLGLAGGEETQYF
TRBJ2-7,-,-,TRBV7-2,CASSLASGQNSYEQYF
TRBJ2-1,-,TRBD2,TRBV7-8,CASSPSLAGGQNEQFF